This T cell receptor beta chain stems from a study of shared clonotypes between healthy human individuals. As regards this clone: Its antigen is unidentified.

Splitting of each subset's genomic DNA was done evenly across several immunoSEQ plates. In replicate PCRs of sorted subsets, approximately 200 ng DNA, approximately 32,000 T cell genomes, was used. Using immunoSEQ multiplex PCR, the repertoire was profiled, and TCRdb retains in-frame clones only, with some absent. Of more than 550,000 clones listed, just under 75% are singletons. The CDR3 contains 16 residues. From germline, CDR1 is SGHTS and CDR2 YDEGEE. Trimming pared 4 bases from V and 2 bases from J, leaving 16 bases between. Study-level findings and limits: Clonotypes that were shared across a few donors made up roughly 5.2% of naive CD4 clonotypes.

The sample was memory CD4+ T cells sorted from blood. The sample's subset: CD45RA-negative fraction. The chain employs TRBV5-8 and TRBJ2-1; maybe TRBD1 (6 bases). The sequence came from a woman aged 25-40 years in good health. CDR3 protein: CASSRGGISTYNEQFF. DNA for the CDR3: TGTGCCAGCAGCCGTGGGGGCATATCAACCTACAATGAGCAGTTCTTC.